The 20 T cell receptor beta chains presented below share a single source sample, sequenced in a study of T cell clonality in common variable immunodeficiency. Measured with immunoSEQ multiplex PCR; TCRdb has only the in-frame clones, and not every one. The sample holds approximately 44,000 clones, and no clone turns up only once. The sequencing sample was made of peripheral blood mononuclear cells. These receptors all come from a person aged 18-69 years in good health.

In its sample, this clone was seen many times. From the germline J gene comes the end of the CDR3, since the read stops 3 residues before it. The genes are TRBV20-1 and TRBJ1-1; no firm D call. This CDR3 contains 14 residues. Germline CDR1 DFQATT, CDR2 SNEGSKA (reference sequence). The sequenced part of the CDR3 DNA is TGCAGTGCTCCTCTCAGAGGGTCAGCCTCCGAA. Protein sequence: CSAPLRGSASE. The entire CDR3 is CSAPLRGSASEAFF.

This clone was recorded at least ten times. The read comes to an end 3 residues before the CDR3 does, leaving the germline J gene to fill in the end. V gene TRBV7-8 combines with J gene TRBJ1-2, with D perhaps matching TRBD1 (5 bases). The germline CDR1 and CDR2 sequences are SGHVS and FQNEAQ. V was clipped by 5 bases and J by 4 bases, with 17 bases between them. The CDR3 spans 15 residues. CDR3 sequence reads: CASSPRTSTIYGYTF. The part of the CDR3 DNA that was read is TGTGCCAGCAGCCCTCGGACAAGTACCATCTATGGC. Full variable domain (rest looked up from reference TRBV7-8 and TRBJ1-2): GAGVSQSPRYKVAKRGQDVALRCDPISGHVSLFWYQQALGQGPEFLTYFQNEAQLDKSGLPSDRFFAERPEGSVSTLKIQRTQQEDSAVYLCASSPRTSTIYGYTFGSGTRLTVV.

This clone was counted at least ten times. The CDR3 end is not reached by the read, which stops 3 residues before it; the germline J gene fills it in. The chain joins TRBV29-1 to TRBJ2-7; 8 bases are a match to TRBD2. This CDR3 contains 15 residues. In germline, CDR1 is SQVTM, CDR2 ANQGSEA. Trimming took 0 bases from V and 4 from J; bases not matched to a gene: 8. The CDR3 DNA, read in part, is TGCAGCGTTGAAGAAGGGTTAGCGGGATTGTACGAG. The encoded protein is CSVEEGLAGLYE. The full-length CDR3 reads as CSVEEGLAGLYEQYF.

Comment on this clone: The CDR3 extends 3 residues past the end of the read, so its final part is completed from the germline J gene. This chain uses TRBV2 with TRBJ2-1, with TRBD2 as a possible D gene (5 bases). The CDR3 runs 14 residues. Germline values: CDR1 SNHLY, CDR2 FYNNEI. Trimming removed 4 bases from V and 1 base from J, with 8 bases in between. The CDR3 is CASSGGFSYNEQFF. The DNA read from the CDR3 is TGTGCCAGCAGTGGAGGGTTTTCCTACAATGAG.

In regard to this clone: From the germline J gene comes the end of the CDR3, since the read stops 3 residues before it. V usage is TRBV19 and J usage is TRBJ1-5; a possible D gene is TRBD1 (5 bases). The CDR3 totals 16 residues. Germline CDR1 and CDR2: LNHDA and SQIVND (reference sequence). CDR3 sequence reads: CASSNLFSGGGDPQHF. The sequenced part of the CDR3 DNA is TGTGCCAGTAGTAACCTCTTTAGCGGGGGAGGTGATCCC.

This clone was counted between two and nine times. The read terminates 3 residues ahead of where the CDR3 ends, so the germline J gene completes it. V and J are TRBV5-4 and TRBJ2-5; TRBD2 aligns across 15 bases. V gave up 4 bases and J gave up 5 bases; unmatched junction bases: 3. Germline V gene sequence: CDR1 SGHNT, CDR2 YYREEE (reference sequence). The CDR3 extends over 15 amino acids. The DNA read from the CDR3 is TGTGCCAGCAGCCCGGGACTAGCGGGGGGCGAGACC. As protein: CASSPGLAGGET. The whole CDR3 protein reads CASSPGLAGGETQYF. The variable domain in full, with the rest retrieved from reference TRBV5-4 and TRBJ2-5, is ETGVTQSPTHLIKTRGQQVTLRCSSQSGHNTVSWYQQALGQGPQFIFQYYREEENGRGNFPPRFSGLQFPNYSSELNVNALELDDSALYLCASSPGLAGGETQYFGPGTRLLVL.

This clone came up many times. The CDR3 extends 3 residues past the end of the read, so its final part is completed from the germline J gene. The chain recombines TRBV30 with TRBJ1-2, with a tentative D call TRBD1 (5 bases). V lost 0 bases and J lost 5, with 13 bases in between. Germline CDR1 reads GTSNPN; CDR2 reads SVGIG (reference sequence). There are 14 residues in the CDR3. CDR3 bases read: TGTGCCTGGAGTGTAAGTGAGACAGCTTATGGC. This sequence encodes CAWSVSETAYG. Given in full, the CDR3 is CAWSVSETAYGYTF.

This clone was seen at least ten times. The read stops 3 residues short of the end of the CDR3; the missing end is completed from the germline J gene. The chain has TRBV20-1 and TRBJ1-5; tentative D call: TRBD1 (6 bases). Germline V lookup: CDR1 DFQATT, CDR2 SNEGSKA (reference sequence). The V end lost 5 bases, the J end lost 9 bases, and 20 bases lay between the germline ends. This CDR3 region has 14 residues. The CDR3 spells CSARDTGPGRPQHF. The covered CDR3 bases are TGCAGTGCTCGGGATACAGGGCCAGGTCGGCCC.

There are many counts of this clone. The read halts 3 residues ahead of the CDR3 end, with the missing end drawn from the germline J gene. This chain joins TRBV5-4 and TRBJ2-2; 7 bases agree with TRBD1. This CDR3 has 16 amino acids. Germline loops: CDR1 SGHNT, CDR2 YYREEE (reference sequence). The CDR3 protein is CASSGTVFSGANVLFF. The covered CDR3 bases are TGTGCCAGCAGCGGGACAGTATTCTCTGGGGCCAACGTG.

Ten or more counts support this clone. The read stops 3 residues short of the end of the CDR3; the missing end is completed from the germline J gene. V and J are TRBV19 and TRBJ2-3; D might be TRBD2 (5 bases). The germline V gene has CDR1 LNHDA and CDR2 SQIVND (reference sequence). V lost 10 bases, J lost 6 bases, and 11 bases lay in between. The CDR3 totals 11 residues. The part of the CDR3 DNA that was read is TGTGCCACCGCCTCGGGGGATACG. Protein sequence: CATASGDT. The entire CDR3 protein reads CATASGDTQYF.

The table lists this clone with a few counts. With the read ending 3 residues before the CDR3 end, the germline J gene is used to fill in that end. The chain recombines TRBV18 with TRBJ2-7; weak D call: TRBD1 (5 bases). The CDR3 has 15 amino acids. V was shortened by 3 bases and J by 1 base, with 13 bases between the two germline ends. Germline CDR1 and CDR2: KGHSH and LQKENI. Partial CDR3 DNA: TGTGCCAGCTCACCCGGGCAGGGATCGTCCTACGAG. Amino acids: CASSPGQGSSYE. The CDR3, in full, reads CASSPGQGSSYEQYF.

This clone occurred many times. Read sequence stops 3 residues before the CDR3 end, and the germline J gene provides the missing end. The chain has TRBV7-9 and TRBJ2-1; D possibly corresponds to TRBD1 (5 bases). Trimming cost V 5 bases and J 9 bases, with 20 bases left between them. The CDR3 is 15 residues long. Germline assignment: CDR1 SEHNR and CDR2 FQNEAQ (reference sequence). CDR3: CASSPSSRAEREQFF. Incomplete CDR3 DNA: TGTGCCAGCAGCCCCTCGTCCAGGGCTGAGCGTGAG. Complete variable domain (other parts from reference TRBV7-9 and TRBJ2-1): DTGVSQNPRHKITKRGQNVTFRCDPISEHNRLYWYRQTLGQGPEFLTYFQNEAQLEKSRLLSDRFSAERPKGSFSTLEIQRTEQGDSAMYLCASSPSSRAEREQFFGPGTRLTVL.

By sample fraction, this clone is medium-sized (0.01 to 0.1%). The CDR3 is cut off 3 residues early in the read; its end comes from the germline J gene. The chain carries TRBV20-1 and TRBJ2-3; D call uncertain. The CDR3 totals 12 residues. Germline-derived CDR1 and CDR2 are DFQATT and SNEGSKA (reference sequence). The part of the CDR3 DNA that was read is TGCAGTGCCCTAGATCCCCCTACAACG. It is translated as CSALDPPTT. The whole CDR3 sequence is CSALDPPTTQYF.

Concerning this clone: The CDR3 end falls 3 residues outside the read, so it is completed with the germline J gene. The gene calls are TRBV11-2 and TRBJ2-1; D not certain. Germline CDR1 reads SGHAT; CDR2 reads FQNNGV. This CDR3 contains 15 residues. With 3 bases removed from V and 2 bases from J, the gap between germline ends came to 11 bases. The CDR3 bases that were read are TGTGCCAGCAGCTTGTTTAAGGGTACCTACAATGAG. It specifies CASSLFKGTYNE. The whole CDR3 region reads CASSLFKGTYNEQFF.

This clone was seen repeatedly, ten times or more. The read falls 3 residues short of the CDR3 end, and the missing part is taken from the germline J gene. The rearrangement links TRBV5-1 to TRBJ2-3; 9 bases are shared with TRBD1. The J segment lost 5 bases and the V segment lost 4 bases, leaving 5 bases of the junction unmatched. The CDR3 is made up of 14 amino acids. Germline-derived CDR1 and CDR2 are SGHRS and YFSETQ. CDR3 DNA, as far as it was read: TGCGCCAGCAGCGCCGGGACAGGGAGAGATACG. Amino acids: CASSAGTGRDT. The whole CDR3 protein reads CASSAGTGRDTQYF.

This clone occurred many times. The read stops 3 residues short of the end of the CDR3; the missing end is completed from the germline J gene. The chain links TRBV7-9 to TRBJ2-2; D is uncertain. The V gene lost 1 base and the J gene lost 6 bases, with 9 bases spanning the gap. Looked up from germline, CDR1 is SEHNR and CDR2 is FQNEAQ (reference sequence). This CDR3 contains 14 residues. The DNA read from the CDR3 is TGTGCCAGCAGCTTAGGCACAGATCCCGGGGAG. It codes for CASSLGTDPGE. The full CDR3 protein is CASSLGTDPGELFF.

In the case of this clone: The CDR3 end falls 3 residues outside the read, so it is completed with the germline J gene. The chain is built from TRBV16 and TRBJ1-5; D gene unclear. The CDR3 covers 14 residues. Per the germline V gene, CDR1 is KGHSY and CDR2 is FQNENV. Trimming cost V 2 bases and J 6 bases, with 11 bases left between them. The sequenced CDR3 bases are TGTGCCAGCAGCCAAGTGGTTTCTAGTCAGCCC. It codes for CASSQVVSSQP. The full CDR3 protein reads CASSQVVSSQPQHF.

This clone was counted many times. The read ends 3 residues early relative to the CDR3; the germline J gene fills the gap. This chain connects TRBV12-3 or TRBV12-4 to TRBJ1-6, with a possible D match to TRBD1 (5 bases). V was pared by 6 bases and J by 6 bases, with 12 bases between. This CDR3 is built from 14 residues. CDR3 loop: CASSSGASNSPLHF. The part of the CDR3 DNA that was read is TGTGCCAGCAGCTCTGGGGCAAGTAATTCACCC.

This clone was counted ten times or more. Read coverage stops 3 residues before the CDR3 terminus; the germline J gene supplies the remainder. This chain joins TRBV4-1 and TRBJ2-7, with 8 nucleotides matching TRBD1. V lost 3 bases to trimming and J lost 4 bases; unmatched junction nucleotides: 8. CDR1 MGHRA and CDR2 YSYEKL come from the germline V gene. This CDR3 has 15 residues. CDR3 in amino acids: CASSHRQGLPYEQYF. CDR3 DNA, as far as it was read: TGCGCCAGCAGCCACCGACAGGGGCTCCCTTACGAG.

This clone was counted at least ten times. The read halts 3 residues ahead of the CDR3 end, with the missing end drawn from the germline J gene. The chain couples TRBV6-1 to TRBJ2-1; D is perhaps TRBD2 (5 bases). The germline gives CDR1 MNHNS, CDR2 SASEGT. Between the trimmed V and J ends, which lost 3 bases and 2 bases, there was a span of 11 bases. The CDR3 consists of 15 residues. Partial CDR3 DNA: TGTGCCAGCAGTGAGGATAGCGAGCCCTACAATGAG. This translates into CASSEDSEPYNE. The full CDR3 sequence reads CASSEDSEPYNEQFF.